The rows below give T cell receptor beta chains drawn from one sample of a study of blood T cell repertoires in COVID-19. The repertoire was sequenced with immunoSEQ multiplex PCR; TCRdb's copy has only in-frame clones and lacks some. The data hold 250,000 to 300,000 clones, with around 84% observed a single time. Input material: PBMCs or T cells enriched from blood (not recorded which). Every receptor here comes from a man aged 30 to 45 with acute COVID-19. Each CDR3 is given without its conserved first and last residue.

j_call: TRBJ1-1; v_call: TRBV6-1; cdr3_aa: ASSEFRGGTEAF
j_call: TRBJ2-2; v_call: TRBV29-1; cdr3_aa: SVGYVTGELF
j_call: TRBJ1-2; v_call: TRBV5-4; cdr3_aa: ASSLISLGAPGYT
j_call: TRBJ1-6; v_call: TRBV5-6; cdr3_aa: ASSLYGESSYNSPLH
j_call: TRBJ1-5; v_call: TRBV7-2; cdr3_aa: ASSSQGAQPQH
j_call: TRBJ1-1; v_call: TRBV19; cdr3_aa: ASSTGTGWGTEAF
j_call: TRBJ1-5; v_call: TRBV6-5; cdr3_aa: ASRDRGESQPQH
j_call: TRBJ1-2; v_call: TRBV6-5; cdr3_aa: ASTPTGVYGYT
j_call: TRBJ2-3; v_call: TRBV19; cdr3_aa: ASSTTGSPPDTQY
j_call: TRBJ1-5; v_call: TRBV19; cdr3_aa: ASRTGVNQPQH
j_call: TRBJ1-4; v_call: TRBV5-4; cdr3_aa: ASSSETGGVGEKLF
j_call: TRBJ1-2; v_call: TRBV5-5; cdr3_aa: ASSLRTVQVYGYT
j_call: TRBJ2-1; v_call: TRBV6-5; cdr3_aa: ASSYSGAYNEQF
j_call: TRBJ1-1; v_call: TRBV9; cdr3_aa: ASSQQSGVNTEAF
j_call: TRBJ1-2; v_call: TRBV19; cdr3_aa: ASSIDVGQTAGYT
j_call: TRBJ1-1; v_call: TRBV19; cdr3_aa: ASSRGQLNTEAF
j_call: TRBJ1-3; v_call: TRBV5-6; cdr3_aa: ASSPTGPDSGNTIY
j_call: TRBJ2-6; v_call: TRBV4-1; cdr3_aa: ASSHPGTSLSGANVLT
j_call: TRBJ1-2; v_call: TRBV28; cdr3_aa: ASSLLGGDYT
j_call: TRBJ2-1; v_call: TRBV9; cdr3_aa: ASSVASGYEQF
j_call: TRBJ1-1; v_call: TRBV6-5; cdr3_aa: ASSSQQGTEAF
j_call: TRBJ2-2; v_call: TRBV3-1/TRBV3-2; cdr3_aa: ASSHYTGELF
j_call: TRBJ2-1; v_call: TRBV7-6; cdr3_aa: ASSLGGQGVSNEQF
j_call: TRBJ2-6; v_call: TRBV20-1; cdr3_aa: SASSPAPSSGANVLT
j_call: TRBJ2-5; v_call: TRBV5-6; cdr3_aa: ASSLGTGQETQY
j_call: TRBJ2-4; v_call: TRBV4-2; cdr3_aa: ASSRGQSTDIQY
j_call: TRBJ1-6; v_call: TRBV9; cdr3_aa: ASSGGQSGSPLH
j_call: TRBJ1-1; v_call: TRBV9; cdr3_aa: ASSVALNTEAF
j_call: TRBJ2-1; v_call: TRBV7-6; cdr3_aa: ASRESGGGNEQF
j_call: TRBJ1-3; v_call: TRBV9; cdr3_aa: ASSDKTLPSGNTIY
j_call: TRBJ2-5; v_call: TRBV30; cdr3_aa: AWRPGTARETQY
j_call: TRBJ1-1; v_call: TRBV6-1; cdr3_aa: ASSDAGADTEAF
j_call: TRBJ1-2; v_call: TRBV9; cdr3_aa: ASSTRISRTASNFFYGYT
j_call: TRBJ1-1; v_call: TRBV2; cdr3_aa: ASILTGLNTEAF
j_call: TRBJ1-5; v_call: TRBV3-1/TRBV3-2; cdr3_aa: ASSLDGTARQPQH
j_call: TRBJ2-4; v_call: TRBV5-8; cdr3_aa: ASLKVITPDSLLNIQY
j_call: TRBJ2-3; v_call: TRBV9; cdr3_aa: ASSYSGRASTDTQY
j_call: TRBJ1-5; v_call: TRBV2; cdr3_aa: ASGPRQGLRNQPQH
j_call: TRBJ2-2; v_call: TRBV2; cdr3_aa: ASSKDRLNTGELF
j_call: TRBJ1-5; v_call: TRBV19; cdr3_aa: ASRDRGLNQPQH
j_call: TRBJ2-4; v_call: TRBV6-1; cdr3_aa: ASSEGQVPRDKNIQY
j_call: TRBJ2-2; v_call: TRBV7-9; cdr3_aa: ASSLAVGGRNTGELF
j_call: TRBJ1-5; v_call: TRBV18; cdr3_aa: ASSPQTGSQPQH
j_call: TRBJ1-5; v_call: TRBV2; cdr3_aa: ASSGAPGLREQPQH
j_call: TRBJ1-2; v_call: TRBV5-1; cdr3_aa: ASSLDEGIYGYT
j_call: TRBJ1-5; v_call: TRBV10-3; cdr3_aa: AISEMGDQPQH
j_call: TRBJ2-2; v_call: TRBV2; cdr3_aa: ASKRSGGNTGELF
j_call: TRBJ1-3; v_call: TRBV30; cdr3_aa: AWSVPAGNTIY
j_call: TRBJ2-1; v_call: TRBV28; cdr3_aa: ASSPVRGGADEQF
j_call: TRBJ1-3; v_call: TRBV28; cdr3_aa: ASSSHPGQGVTSGNTIY
j_call: TRBJ1-4; v_call: TRBV5-1; cdr3_aa: ASSSRSTVATNEKLF
j_call: TRBJ2-1; v_call: TRBV9; cdr3_aa: ASSVRSGAYNEQF
j_call: TRBJ2-1; v_call: TRBV3-1/TRBV3-2; cdr3_aa: ASSQVMGQGNNEQF